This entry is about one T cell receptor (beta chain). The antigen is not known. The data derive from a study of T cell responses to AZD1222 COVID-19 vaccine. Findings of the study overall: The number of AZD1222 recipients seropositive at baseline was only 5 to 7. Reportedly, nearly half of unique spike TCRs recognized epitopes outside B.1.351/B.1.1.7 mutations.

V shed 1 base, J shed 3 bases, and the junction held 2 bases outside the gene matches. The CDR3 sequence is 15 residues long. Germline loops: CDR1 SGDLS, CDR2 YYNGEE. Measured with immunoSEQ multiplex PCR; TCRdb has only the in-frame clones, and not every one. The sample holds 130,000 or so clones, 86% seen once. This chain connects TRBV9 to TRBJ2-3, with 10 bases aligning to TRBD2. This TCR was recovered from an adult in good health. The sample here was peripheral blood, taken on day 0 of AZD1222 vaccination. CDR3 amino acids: CASSVIAGGTDTQYF. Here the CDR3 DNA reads TGTGCCAGCAGCGTAATAGCGGGGGGAACAGATACGCAGTATTTT.